The T cell receptor (beta chain) described here comes from a study of blood T cell repertoires in COVID-19. Turning to the study itself: Material from acute and convalescent COVID-19 was sourced from the United States, Italy and Spain. Sources were T cells, B-cell-depleted T cells, or PBMCs; the material itself was cDNA or gDNA.

Germline V CDR1 and CDR2: LGHDT, YNNKEL (reference sequence). This CDR3 has 14 amino acids. V was cut by 1 base and J by 5 bases, with 10 bases left in between. The sample holds one count of this clone. The authors' processing: Amplification with reference gene primers provided the estimates of nucleated cell counts. Assay: immunoSEQ multiplex PCR; the TCRdb copy retains only in-frame clones and omits some. V and J calls and clone size are copied from that table; D and trimming were computed from the DNA. This repertoire shows some 78,000 clones, around 91% found once; its top ten account for more than 0.85%.

V gene TRBV3-1 (or the pseudogene TRBV3-2) combines with J gene TRBJ2-3; D unresolved. This clonotype was sampled from a woman aged 45-65 years in a cohort sampled during active COVID-19. The sample consisted of peripheral blood. Here the CDR3 reads CASSQVERGDTQYF. The DNA for the CDR3 is TGTGCCAGCAGCCAAGTTGAGCGAGGAGATACGCAGTATTTT.